The present entry profiles one T cell receptor beta chain with its context. Method: immunoSEQ multiplex PCR; TCRdb's copy keeps in-frame clones and lacks some. The sample includes fewer than 250,000 clones, 65% to 90% seen only once; the top ten take 4% to 4.5%. The sample belongs to a study of blood T cell repertoires in COVID-19. Background on the study: COVID-19 samples from acute and convalescent phases originated in the United States, Italy and Spain. From T cells, B-cell-depleted T cells, or PBMCs came the material, which was cDNA or gDNA.

V lost 0 bases and J lost 4; bases outside the gene matches: 3. The CDR3 spans 15 residues. In germline, CDR1 is MGHRA, CDR2 YSYEKL. The material sequenced was peripheral blood. This clonotype was sampled from a middle-aged man with acute or convalescent COVID-19. V gene TRBV4-1 combines with J gene TRBJ1-2; 9 positions agree with TRBD1. CDR3 bases: TGCGCCAGCAGCCAAGATCACAGGGGGCCCTATGGCTACACCTTC. Translation: CASSQDHRGPYGYTF.